Presented here are 20 T cell receptor beta chains from one specimen sequenced in a study of blood T cell repertoires in COVID-19. Method: immunoSEQ multiplex PCR; TCRdb's copy keeps in-frame clones and lacks some. This repertoire shows about 250,000 clones, around 86% found once; its top ten account for roughly 1.6%. Sequencing was performed on peripheral blood. These receptors were taken from a woman aged 60-75 years who had recovered from COVID-19.

The chain has TRBV9 and TRBJ2-1; 11 bases are shared with TRBD2. CDR1 and CDR2 (germline): SGDLS, YYNGEE. CDR3 length equals 16 residues. Germline trimming cut 0 bases from V and 6 bases from J; bases unmatched to any gene: 5. The CDR3 loop is CASSVGTSGGVNEQFF. The CDR3 region has the DNA TGTGCCAGCAGCGTAGGTACTAGCGGGGGCGTCAATGAGCAGTTCTTC.

The chain joins TRBV13 to TRBJ2-5; maybe TRBD1 (6 bases). The V end lost 5 bases, the J end lost 6 bases, and 22 bases lay between the germline ends. Germline CDR1 and CDR2: PRHDT and FYEKMQ (reference sequence). The CDR3 is 16 amino acids. The CDR3: CASSGGFGGAPQTQYF. The CDR3 DNA sequence: TGTGCCAGCAGCGGGGGTTTTGGGGGCGCGCCTCAGACCCAGTACTTC.

This chain uses TRBV28 with TRBJ2-7; a possible D gene is TRBD2 (6 bases). The germline gives CDR1 MDHEN, CDR2 SYDVKM. This CDR3 has 13 residues. Trimming removed 7 bases at V and 2 bases at J, with 12 bases between. CDR3 amino acids: CASTPGGAYEQYF. CDR3 bases: TGTGCCAGCACCCCCGGGGGAGCCTACGAGCAGTACTTC. Full variable domain (rest looked up from reference TRBV28 and TRBJ2-7): DVKVTQSSRYLVKRTGEKVFLECVQDMDHENMFWYRQDPGLGLRLIYFSYDVKMKEKGDIPEGYSVSREKKERFSLILESASTNQTSMYLCASTPGGAYEQYFGPGTRLTVT.

This sequence joins TRBV4-1 and TRBJ2-1; D unclear. CDR3 length equals 16 residues. Germline V gene lookup returns CDR1 MGHRA and CDR2 YSYEKL. The V gene lost 4 bases and the J gene lost 2 bases, with 15 bases spanning the gap. This CDR3 is CASSPKPGYTYNEQFF. In DNA form, the CDR3 reads TGCGCCAGCAGCCCGAAACCAGGATACACCTACAATGAGCAGTTCTTC.

This chain uses TRBV27 with TRBJ2-5; 16 bases agree with TRBD2. V shed 2 bases and J 2 bases; nucleotides not matched to a gene: 11. The germline V gene encodes CDR1 MNHEY and CDR2 SMNVEV (reference sequence). The CDR3 totals 20 residues. The CDR3 bases are TGTGCCAGCAGTTTACCGGTCCCGGGGGGACTAGCGGGGGGGCAAGAGACCCAGTACTTC. As protein: CASSLPVPGGLAGGQETQYF.

This chain joins TRBV7-8 and TRBJ1-2, with TRBD1 matching over 12 bases. J lost 7 bases, V lost 4 bases, and 7 bases had no gene match. The CDR3 is 15 amino acids. Germline CDR1 SGHVS, CDR2 FQNEAQ. The CDR3 sequence is CASSSRDRGLSGYTF. The CDR3 coding sequence is TGTGCCAGCAGCTCCCGGGACAGGGGGCTCTCTGGCTACACCTTC.

The table lists this clone with a few counts. The J gene is TRBJ1-1, the V gene TRBV14; D perhaps matches TRBD1 (5 bases). Germline V CDR1 and CDR2: SGHDN, FVKESK. The CDR3 loop spans 12 amino acids. V dropped 6 bases and J dropped 4 bases, with 9 bases sitting between them. In DNA, the CDR3 is TGTGCCAGCAGGGGGGGTGGCACTGAAGCTTTCTTT. It encodes CASRGGGTEAFF.

The gene calls are TRBV19 and TRBJ1-1, with TRBD1 matching 9 bases. The CDR3 has 16 amino acids. The germline V gene encodes CDR1 LNHDA and CDR2 SQIVND (reference sequence). The V gene end was trimmed by 5 bases and the J gene end by 3 bases; junction bases not matched to a gene: 10. The CDR3 is CASSGGTGRWDTEAFF. The DNA of the CDR3 is TGTGCCAGTAGTGGCGGGACAGGGCGTTGGGACACTGAAGCTTTCTTT.

This chain joins TRBV25-1 and TRBJ2-7, with 11 positions matching TRBD2. The CDR3 covers 18 residues. Losses at the gene ends were 0 bases for V and 0 bases for J; bases not matched to a gene: 7. Germline V CDR1 and CDR2: MGHDK, SYGVNS. The CDR3 DNA reads as TGTGCCAGCAGTGAATATGAACTAGCGGGGGATAGCTCCTACGAGCAGTACTTC. As protein: CASSEYELAGDSSYEQYF.

As to this clone: At one end, the junction sequence differs from germline, possibly due to a read error. V gene TRBV10-3 combines with J gene TRBJ1-4, with D unclear. The V gene's germline CDR1 is ENHRY and CDR2 SYGVKD. The CDR3 sequence is 14 residues long. The DNA for the CDR3 is TGTGCCATCAGCGGAGCTCAAACTAATGAAAAGCTGTTTTTT. Translated, it gives CAISGAQTNEKLFF.

On this clone: A read error may produce the germline difference seen at one junction end. This chain connects TRBV7-7 to TRBJ2-2; the D gene is possibly TRBD1 (5 bases). The germline gives CDR1 SSHAT, CDR2 FNYEAQ (reference sequence). This CDR3 comprises 14 residues. The CDR3 sequence is CASSLSGLTGELFF. The CDR3 DNA is TGTGCTAGCAGCTTATCAGGGTTAACGGGGGAGCTGTTTTTT.

This clone came up a few times. The chain is built from TRBV12-3 or TRBV12-4 and TRBJ2-1; TRBD1 agrees at 8 bases. CDR3 length: 13 residues. V shed 3 bases, J shed 9 bases, and the junction held 4 bases outside the gene matches. The CDR3 region has the DNA TGTGCCAGCAGTTTCTCGACAGGGGTTGAGCAGTTCTTC. Encoded protein: CASSFSTGVEQFF.

The chain uses TRBV19 and TRBJ1-5; TRBD1 might be the D (6 bases). This CDR3 comprises 17 residues. Per germline, CDR1 LNHDA and CDR2 SQIVND (reference sequence). V was clipped by 3 bases and J by 0 bases, with 15 bases between them. The CDR3 DNA reads as TGTGCCAGTAGTATCCGACCAGGGGTTTATAGCAATCAGCCCCAGCATTTT. Translating it yields CASSIRPGVYSNQPQHF.

This CDR3 reads CSVSTGGNTEAFF. The CDR3 DNA sequence: TGCAGCGTTTCGACAGGGGGCAACACTGAAGCTTTCTTT. J is TRBJ1-1 and V is TRBV29-1; 10 bases are a match to TRBD1. The length of the CDR3 is 13 residues. J lost 2 bases, V lost 5 bases, and 2 bases had no gene match. Germline CDR1 is SQVTM and CDR2 is ANQGSEA.

The rearrangement links TRBV9 to TRBJ2-1; TRBD2 matches at 10 bases. The J segment lost 9 bases and the V segment lost 4 bases, leaving 16 bases of the junction unmatched. The CDR3 consists of 17 residues. Germline-derived CDR1 and CDR2 are SGDLS and YYNGEE. The CDR3 DNA follows: TGTGCCAGCAGCCTCAGCGGGGGGGGCATTGTGGGACCTGAGCAGTTCTTC. Protein: CASSLSGGGIVGPEQFF.

This clone has only a few counts. The chain employs TRBV5-1 and TRBJ1-5; 7 bases fit TRBD1. The CDR3 runs to 15 residues. Trimming at V came to 0 bases and at J to 1 base, leaving 1 base not matched to a gene. Per the germline V gene, CDR1 is SGHRS and CDR2 is YFSETQ. CDR3 DNA sequence: TGCGCCAGCAGCTTGGGGGGACAGAGCAATCAGCCCCAGCATTTT. As protein: CASSLGGQSNQPQHF.

This clone was counted a single time. The DNA of the CDR3 is TGTGCCAGCAGCCAAGAGAACAGGGCCTATGGCTACACCTTC. Translated: CASSQENRAYGYTF. This chain uses TRBV3-1 (or the pseudogene TRBV3-2) with TRBJ1-2, with TRBD1 as a possible D gene (6 bases). CDR3 length: 14 amino acids. V was clipped by 0 bases and J by 4 bases, with 9 bases between them. CDR1 LGHDT and CDR2 YNNKEL come from the germline V gene (reference sequence).

The chain uses TRBV6-5 and TRBJ2-2, with D unresolved. The CDR3 totals 14 residues. The germline gives CDR1 MNHEY, CDR2 SVGAGI. Trimming removed 6 bases from V and 3 bases from J, with 11 bases in between. This CDR3 reads CASSLYSDTGELFF. The CDR3 DNA reads as TGTGCCAGCAGCCTCTATTCTGACACCGGGGAGCTGTTTTTT.

The V gene is TRBV5-1, the J gene TRBJ1-2; 9 bases are a match to TRBD1. The germline gives CDR1 SGHRS, CDR2 YFSETQ. V lost 4 bases to trimming and J lost 7 bases; unmatched junction nucleotides: 14. CDR3 size: 16 residues. The CDR3 region is CASSDHSGQGPFGYTF. DNA for the CDR3: TGCGCCAGCAGCGATCACTCGGGACAGGGTCCCTTTGGCTACACCTTC.

The chain recombines TRBV24-1 with TRBJ2-3; D is undetermined. Germline V lookup: CDR1 KGHDR, CDR2 SFDVKD. The CDR3 is 13 residues long. V shed 4 bases and J shed 3 bases, with 7 bases lying between them. The CDR3 DNA is TGTGCCACCAGTGAGGCCCAAACAGATACGCAGTATTTT. It specifies CATSEAQTDTQYF.